Listed below are T cell receptor beta chains from one sample, sequenced in a study of blood T cell repertoires in COVID-19. Sequencing used immunoSEQ multiplex PCR; TCRdb keeps in-frame clones, though not all of them. This table has about 240,000 clones, 88% appearing once. Sequenced material: peripheral blood. The receptor set was obtained from a woman in her forties who had recovered from COVID-19. The CDR3 runs from the conserved cysteine through the conserved F or W. Fields, in order: clone size, V gene, J gene, D gene, CDR3 protein, CDR3 DNA. The D gene is left open where the match is weak. Clone size is stated in some rows and not others, as once, few, many or a class when expanded.

>.|TRBV7-2|TRBJ1-6|TRBD1
CASSLAGQGYSPLHF
TGTGCCAGCAGCTTAGCGGGACAGGGGTATTCACCCCTCCACTTT
>.|TRBV5-1|TRBJ1-4|TRBD1
CASSTDRGGNEKLFF
TGCGCCAGCAGCACCGACAGGGGGGGTAATGAAAAACTGTTTTTT
>.|TRBV7-9|TRBJ1-6|TRBD1
CASIGQGADSPLHF
TGTGCCAGCATCGGACAGGGGGCGGATTCACCCCTCCACTTT
>.|TRBV7-8|TRBJ2-7|TRBD1
CASSNLQGAEQYF
TGTGCCAGCAGCAACCTACAGGGGGCAGAGCAGTACTTC
>.|TRBV27|TRBJ2-5|.
CASSRRRGFLQETQYF
TGTGCCAGCAGCCGCCGCAGGGGTTTCCTTCAAGAGACCCAGTACTTC
>.|TRBV4-2|TRBJ2-7|.
CASSQDSGGGSGYEQYF
TGTGCCAGCAGCCAAGATTCCGGGGGCGGGAGTGGCTACGAGCAGTACTTC
>.|TRBV7-2|TRBJ1-1|.
CASSLMRVGTEAFF
TGTGCCAGCAGCTTAATGCGGGTCGGCACTGAAGCTTTCTTT
>.|TRBV6-6|TRBJ2-5|.
CASSPGLRGETQYF
TGTGCCAGCAGCCCGGGACTCCGCGGAGAGACCCAGTACTTC
>.|TRBV19|TRBJ2-1|TRBD2
CASSLGTSRDEQFF
TGTGCCAGTAGTCTCGGGACTAGCAGGGATGAGCAGTTCTTC
>few|TRBV5-1|TRBJ2-1|.
CASSPQGRASYNEQFF
TGCGCCAGCAGCCCCCAGGGGCGGGCCTCCTACAATGAGCAGTTCTTC
>.|TRBV25-1|TRBJ2-1|TRBD2
CASAAGGGPYNEQFF
TGTGCCAGCGCCGCGGGGGGCGGGCCCTACAATGAGCAGTTCTTC
>once|TRBV21-1|TRBJ2-1|.
CASSISGTSGADGEQFF
TGTGCCAGCAGCATCTCCGGGACTAGCGGGGCGGACGGTGAGCAGTTCTTC
>.|TRBV5-1|TRBJ2-1|TRBD2
CASSPGLAGGSYNEQFF
TGCGCCAGCAGCCCCGGACTAGCGGGAGGATCTTACAATGAGCAGTTCTTC
>.|TRBV3-1/TRBV3-2|TRBJ1-3|.
CASSPRGGAGNTIYF
TGTGCCAGCAGCCCCCGAGGGGGGGCTGGAAACACCATATATTTT
>.|TRBV4-1|TRBJ2-1|TRBD2
CASSQDPLAGPPSNEQFF
TGCGCCAGCAGCCAAGATCCCCTAGCGGGGCCCCCCTCCAATGAGCAGTTCTTC
>.|TRBV7-3|TRBJ2-5|TRBD2
CASSHLAGGIETQYF
TGTGCCAGCAGCCACCTAGCGGGAGGGATTGAGACCCAGTACTTC
>once|TRBV12-3/TRBV12-4|TRBJ2-1|TRBD2
CASTAGGYNEQFF
TGTGCCAGCACGGCGGGGGGGTACAATGAGCAGTTCTTC
>.|TRBV24-1|TRBJ1-2|.
CATRRVGAGYGYTF
TGTGCCACCAGGCGGGTGGGGGCGGGCTATGGCTACACCTTC
>.|TRBV25-1|TRBJ1-4|TRBD1
CASSRAAGGGEKLFF
TGTGCCAGCAGCAGGGCGGCAGGGGGCGGTGAAAAACTGTTTTTT
>.|TRBV11-3|TRBJ1-1|TRBD1
CASSPGQGTGTEAFF
TGTGCCAGCAGCCCGGGACAGGGGACGGGCACTGAAGCTTTCTTT
>.|TRBV7-9|TRBJ2-2|.
CASRQGQNTGELFF
TGTGCCAGCAGGCAGGGGCAGAACACCGGGGAGCTGTTTTTT
>.|TRBV7-3|TRBJ2-3|.
CASSSTGTSTDTQYF
TGTGCCAGCAGCTCCACCGGGACTAGCACAGATACGCAGTATTTT
>.|TRBV5-4|TRBJ1-6|TRBD1
CASSPTQGTYNSPLHF
TGTGCCAGCAGCCCAACACAGGGGACCTATAATTCACCCCTCCACTTT
>.|TRBV29-1|TRBJ2-5|.
CSARIRRWQETQYF
TGCAGCGCTCGGATCCGGCGGTGGCAAGAGACCCAGTACTTC
>.|TRBV6-2/TRBV6-3|TRBJ1-2|.
CASSPTTASYGYTF
TGTGCCAGCAGTCCGACGACAGCCTCTTATGGCTACACCTTC
>.|TRBV12-3/TRBV12-4|TRBJ1-1|.
CASSGRANTEAFF
TGTGCCAGCAGTGGGAGGGCGAACACTGAAGCTTTCTTT
>.|TRBV18|TRBJ2-3|TRBD2
CASSRLAGYSTDTQYF
TGTGCCAGCTCGCGACTAGCGGGGTACAGCACAGATACGCAGTATTTT
>.|TRBV18|TRBJ1-5|.
CASSPNGGGNQPQHF
TGTGCCAGCTCACCCAACGGAGGGGGCAATCAGCCCCAGCATTTT
>.|TRBV28|TRBJ1-1|TRBD1
CASSYRGVAEAFF
TGTGCCAGCAGCTACAGGGGGGTCGCTGAAGCTTTCTTT
>.|TRBV29-1|TRBJ2-7|.
CSDFRGPTYEQYF
TGCAGCGACTTCAGGGGCCCCACCTACGAGCAGTACTTC
>.|TRBV27|TRBJ1-5|.
CASSLAGPRWDQPQHF
TGTGCCAGCAGTTTAGCGGGACCCAGGTGGGATCAGCCCCAGCATTTT
>.|TRBV30|TRBJ1-1|.
CASKYSSLNTEAFF
TGTGCCTCCAAATACAGCTCTCTGAACACTGAAGCTTTCTTT
>.|TRBV5-4|TRBJ2-7|TRBD1
CASSAQGSYEQYF
TGTGCCAGCAGCGCACAGGGGAGCTACGAGCAGTACTTC
>once|TRBV10-3|TRBJ2-1|TRBD2
CATTLAGPYNEQFF
TGTGCCACCACTCTAGCGGGACCGTACAATGAGCAGTTCTTC
>many|TRBV19|TRBJ2-6|.
CASSRGTPSSGANVLTF
TGTGCCAGTAGTAGGGGGACACCCAGCTCTGGGGCCAACGTCCTGACTTTC
>.|TRBV30|TRBJ1-1|TRBD1
CAWSAREGATEAFF
TGTGCCTGGAGTGCACGGGAGGGGGCCACTGAAGCTTTCTTT
>.|TRBV5-4|TRBJ2-3|TRBD1
CASSLTGLDTQYF
TGTGCCAGCAGCCTGACAGGGTTGGATACGCAGTATTTT
>.|TRBV19|TRBJ2-3|TRBD1
CASSKTGLADTQYF
TGTGCCAGTAGTAAGACAGGGTTGGCAGATACGCAGTATTTT
>.|TRBV5-1|TRBJ2-7|TRBD1
CASGDRVTSQQYF
TGCGCCAGCGGGGACAGGGTCACCAGTCAGCAGTACTTC
>.|TRBV5-6|TRBJ2-7|.
CASSPPGGTYEQYF
TGTGCCAGCAGCCCCCCTGGGGGGACCTACGAGCAGTACTTC
>.|TRBV11-2|TRBJ2-2|.
CASTETGTGELFF
TGTGCCAGCACGGAGACTGGCACCGGGGAGCTGTTTTTT
>.|TRBV28|TRBJ2-1|.
CASRPRTGTGLDEQFF
TGTGCCAGCAGACCTAGGACTGGAACTGGGCTGGATGAGCAGTTCTTC